One sample yielded the 12 T cell receptor beta chains listed below, sequenced in a study of read filtering for tumor transcriptome and immune sequencing. This library used about 360 ng RNA and molecular barcoded adaptors spanning alpha/delta and beta/gamma chains. A single record per CDR3 protein comes from TCRdb applying MiXCR to the reads. The sample shows more than 100,000 distinct CDR3 sequences, approximately 13% of them seen only once. Sequencing input: a population of CD138-negative cells sorted from bone marrow. The receptors here all came from a donor aged 40 or older with multiple myeloma.

Ten or more counts support this clonotype. The chain joins TRBV29-1 to TRBJ2-3, with 12 bases lining up with TRBD2. Germline V gene lookup returns CDR1 SQVTM and CDR2 ANQGSEA. Trimming at V came to 7 bases and at J to 5 bases, leaving 7 bases not matched to a gene. The CDR3 runs to 14 residues. CDR3 protein: CSEGTSGLLDTQYF. The CDR3 region has the DNA TGCAGCGAGGGGACTAGCGGGCTTCTAGATACGCAGTATTTT.

This chain uses TRBV5-1 with TRBJ2-7; possible D gene TRBD1, 6 bases. Trimming stripped 4 bases from V and 2 bases from J, with 13 bases between. The CDR3 runs to 14 residues. Germline V gene lookup returns CDR1 SGHRS and CDR2 YFSETQ. CDR3 in amino acids: CASSLRQETYEQYF. The CDR3 DNA sequence: TGCGCCAGCAGCCTGAGACAGGAAACCTACGAGCAGTACTTC.

This clonotype was seen at least ten times. J is TRBJ2-3 and V is TRBV7-2, with 8 bases fitting TRBD2. The CDR3 extends over 15 amino acids. Germline loops: CDR1 SGHTA, CDR2 FQGNSA. Trimming at V came to 4 bases and at J to 6 bases, leaving 9 bases not matched to a gene. The CDR3 here is CASSWSGSGGDTQYF. Here the CDR3 DNA reads TGTGCCAGCAGCTGGAGCGGGAGTGGCGGTGATACGCAGTATTTT.

This clonotype was counted ten times or more. This chain links TRBV7-9 with TRBJ2-2; D gene uncertain. Trimming took off 5 bases at V and 2 bases at J, with 12 bases between the two ends. Germline loops: CDR1 SEHNR, CDR2 FQNEAQ (reference sequence). CDR3 size: 15 residues. The CDR3 sequence: CASSPPRANTGELFF. The CDR3 nucleotides are TGTGCCAGCAGCCCCCCCCGGGCTAACACCGGGGAGCTGTTTTTT. Full variable domain (missing parts from reference TRBV7-9 and TRBJ2-2): DTGVSQNPRHKITKRGQNVTFRCDPISEHNRLYWYRQTLGQGPEFLTYFQNEAQLEKSRLLSDRFSAERPKGSFSTLEIQRTEQGDSAMYLCASSPPRANTGELFFGEGSRLTVL.

The table lists this clonotype with a few counts. This chain joins TRBV5-1 and TRBJ2-3; D is perhaps TRBD2 (6 bases). Germline V gives CDR1 SGHRS, CDR2 YFSETQ. The CDR3 is made up of 15 amino acids. V lost 4 bases, J lost 2 bases, and 14 bases lay in between. CDR3 sequence reads: CASSEEGYSTDTQYF. The DNA of the CDR3 is TGCGCCAGCAGCGAGGAGGGGTATTCCACAGATACGCAGTATTTT.

Worth noting for this clonotype: A much larger clone differs by one base, so this may be a read error. The chain carries TRBV5-1 and TRBJ2-5; D may correspond to TRBD1 or TRBD2 (6 bases each). This CDR3 region has 15 residues. Germline V gene sequence: CDR1 SGHRS, CDR2 YFSETQ. The ends were cut back, 5 bases at V and 5 bases at J, with 19 bases in the middle. CDR3 sequence: CASSPFEGGEETQYF. CDR3 coding DNA: TGCGCCAGCAGTCCTTTTGAGGGGGGAGAGGAGACCCAGTACTTC.

This clonotype was counted many times. This sequence joins TRBV7-9 and TRBJ2-1; 13 bases are a match to TRBD2. The germline gives CDR1 SEHNR, CDR2 FQNEAQ (reference sequence). The ends lost 5 bases at V and 9 bases at J; junction bases unmatched: 10. The CDR3 runs to 16 residues. CDR3 residues: CASSTQTSGGLSEQFF. The CDR3 nucleotides are TGTGCCAGCAGCACGCAGACTAGCGGGGGGCTTAGTGAGCAGTTCTTC.

A note on this clonotype: A read error may explain this, as a much larger clone is one base away. No conserved phenylalanine or tryptophan is present at the end of the CDR3, so a read error is the likely explanation. This chain connects TRBV19 to TRBJ2-5; D is unresolved. The CDR3 is 12 amino acids. Germline loops: CDR1 LNHDA, CDR2 SQIVND (reference sequence). Trimming removed 4 bases from V and 0 bases from J, with 3 bases in between. DNA for the CDR3: TGTGCCAGTAGTACAGACCAAGAGACCCAGTACCTC. Residues: CASSTDQETQYL.

At least ten counts were recorded for this clonotype. The V call is TRBV6-5, the J call TRBJ2-3, with 14 bases lining up with TRBD2. CDR1 is MNHEY and CDR2 is SVGAGI in the germline V gene. This CDR3 is built from 16 residues. The trim removed 10 bases at V and 2 bases at J, leaving 8 bases unmatched. The CDR3 sequence is CATSGTSGSVTDTQYF. CDR3 DNA sequence: TGTGCCACCTCCGGGACTAGCGGGAGTGTCACAGATACGCAGTATTTT.

This clonotype was counted ten times or more. This chain connects TRBV7-2 to TRBJ2-1; 10 bases fit TRBD1. Losses at the gene ends were 1 base for V and 7 bases for J; bases not matched to a gene: 4. This CDR3 is built from 15 residues. Germline V gene lookup returns CDR1 SGHTA and CDR2 FQGNSA. The CDR3: CASSLETGGWNEQFF. The DNA of the CDR3 is TGTGCCAGCAGCTTAGAGACAGGGGGCTGGAATGAGCAGTTCTTC.

In the case of this clonotype: A read error is possible here, since a much larger clone lies one base away. The chain recombines TRBV14 with TRBJ1-4; D uncertain. CDR3 length: 16 residues. V gave up 0 bases and J gave up 7 bases, with 15 bases separating them. CDR1 and CDR2 from the germline V gene are SGHDN and FVKESK. CDR3 in amino acids: CASSQDQTCQREKLFF. CDR3 DNA sequence: TGTGCCAGCAGCCAAGATCAAACATGCCAGCGTGAAAAACTGTTTTTT.

For this clonotype: A clone one base away is much larger, so this may be a read error. The V and J genes are TRBV6-6 and TRBJ1-1; D gene uncertain. The CDR3 has 10 residues. CDR1 MNHNY and CDR2 SVGAGI come from the germline V gene (reference sequence). V was trimmed by 5 bases and J by 10 bases, leaving 8 bases between them. CDR3 coding DNA: TGTGCCAGCAGTGATGCCAGAGCTTTCTTT. Residues: CASSDARAFF.